The rows below give T cell receptor beta chains drawn from one sample of a study of T cell changes during pregnancy in multiple sclerosis. Only in-frame clones appear in the TCRdb table, and some are missing; sequencing was by immunoSEQ multiplex PCR. The sample carries over 25,000 clones, roughly 90% recorded once. This material consisted of CD4+ T cells from peripheral blood mononuclear cells, taken in the second trimester of pregnancy. The receptors here all came from a female donor in good health, enrolled as a control in a pregnancy study. The CDR3 runs from the conserved cysteine through the conserved F or W. The order of the fields is J gene, V gene, clone size, D gene, CDR3 protein, CDR3 DNA. The D gene is left open where the match is weak. Clone size is shown for a subset of rows, as once, few, many or a class of expanded clone.

j_gene: TRBJ2-3
v_gene: TRBV7-2
abundance: NA
d_gene: NA
CDR3aa: CASSLDSSSDTQYF
CDR3nt: TGTGCCAGCAGCTTGGACTCCTCTTCAGATACGCAGTATTTT

j_gene: TRBJ2-7
v_gene: TRBV27
abundance: NA
d_gene: TRBD1
CDR3aa: CASSADRLSYEQYF
CDR3nt: TGTGCCAGCAGCGCGGACAGGTTGTCCTACGAGCAGTACTTC

j_gene: TRBJ2-7
v_gene: TRBV29-1
abundance: NA
d_gene: NA
CDR3aa: CSAGTGNEQYF
CDR3nt: TGCAGCGCCGGAACAGGTAACGAGCAGTACTTC

j_gene: TRBJ1-1
v_gene: TRBV19
abundance: few
d_gene: NA
CDR3aa: CASSIREDGTGFF
CDR3nt: TGTGCCAGTAGTATTAGGGAGGACGGGACGGGATTCTTT

j_gene: TRBJ2-5
v_gene: TRBV29-1
abundance: NA
d_gene: NA
CDR3aa: CSVVHSQETQYF
CDR3nt: TGCAGCGTTGTTCACTCCCAAGAGACCCAGTACTTC

j_gene: TRBJ1-1
v_gene: TRBV4-3
abundance: NA
d_gene: NA
CDR3aa: CASSQVMNTEAFF
CDR3nt: TGCGCCAGCAGCCAAGTAATGAACACTGAAGCTTTCTTT

j_gene: TRBJ2-1
v_gene: TRBV19
abundance: NA
d_gene: TRBD2
CDR3aa: CASSIFPSTSGTYNEQFF
CDR3nt: TGTGCCAGTAGTATTTTTCCATCGACTAGCGGGACCTACAATGAGCAGTTCTTC

j_gene: TRBJ1-2
v_gene: TRBV6-5
abundance: NA
d_gene: TRBD1
CDR3aa: CASSSDRAYGYTF
CDR3nt: TGTGCCAGCAGTTCGGACAGGGCCTATGGCTACACCTTC

j_gene: TRBJ1-1
v_gene: TRBV5-6
abundance: NA
d_gene: TRBD1
CDR3aa: CASSPMTGGNTEAFF
CDR3nt: TGTGCCAGCAGCCCCATGACAGGGGGAAACACTGAAGCTTTCTTT

j_gene: TRBJ2-3
v_gene: TRBV9
abundance: NA
d_gene: TRBD2
CDR3aa: CASSPGLAGVGDTQYF
CDR3nt: TGTGCCAGCAGCCCCGGACTAGCGGGAGTCGGAGATACGCAGTATTTT

j_gene: TRBJ2-2
v_gene: TRBV27
abundance: NA
d_gene: TRBD2
CDR3aa: CASKERGSNTGELFF
CDR3nt: TGTGCCAGCAAAGAGCGGGGATCGAACACCGGGGAGCTGTTTTTT

j_gene: TRBJ2-7
v_gene: TRBV14
abundance: NA
d_gene: TRBD2
CDR3aa: CASPGLAGVLIPYEQYF
CDR3nt: TGTGCCAGTCCAGGACTAGCGGGGGTTTTAATCCCTTACGAGCAGTACTTC

j_gene: TRBJ2-6
v_gene: TRBV5-1
abundance: NA
d_gene: NA
CDR3aa: CASSLGRGLSSGANVLTF
CDR3nt: TGCGCCAGCAGCTTGGGTAGAGGCTTGAGCTCTGGGGCCAACGTCCTGACTTTC

j_gene: TRBJ2-5
v_gene: TRBV10-3
abundance: NA
d_gene: NA
CDR3aa: CASSRGVQETQYF
CDR3nt: TGTGCCTCCTCCAGGGGGGTCCAAGAGACCCAGTACTTC

j_gene: TRBJ2-2
v_gene: TRBV11-2
abundance: NA
d_gene: NA
CDR3aa: CASSWGGAANEARELFF
CDR3nt: TGTGCCAGCAGCTGGGGTGGGGCAGCAAACGAAGCCAGGGAGCTGTTTTTT

j_gene: TRBJ1-2
v_gene: TRBV7-2
abundance: NA
d_gene: NA
CDR3aa: CAGSLEAGSFYGYTF
CDR3nt: TGTGCCGGCAGCTTAGAGGCAGGTTCCTTCTATGGCTACACCTTC

j_gene: TRBJ2-7
v_gene: TRBV7-8
abundance: NA
d_gene: TRBD2
CDR3aa: CASSSRTSGSYEQYF
CDR3nt: TGTGCCAGCAGCTCGAGGACTAGCGGGAGCTACGAGCAGTACTTC

j_gene: TRBJ2-1
v_gene: TRBV19
abundance: once
d_gene: TRBD2
CDR3aa: CASSIGGGSYNEQFF
CDR3nt: TGTGCCAGTAGTATAGGCGGGGGGTCCTACAATGAGCAGTTCTTC

j_gene: TRBJ2-5
v_gene: TRBV7-6
abundance: NA
d_gene: NA
CDR3aa: CASSLLVGQETQYF
CDR3nt: TGTGCCAGCAGCCTGCTGGTCGGCCAAGAGACCCAGTACTTC

j_gene: TRBJ2-3
v_gene: TRBV11-1
abundance: NA
d_gene: TRBD2
CDR3aa: CASSLVAGVADTQYF
CDR3nt: TGTGCCAGCAGCTTAGTAGCGGGAGTCGCAGATACGCAGTATTTT

j_gene: TRBJ1-4
v_gene: TRBV5-1
abundance: NA
d_gene: NA
CDR3aa: CASSLDPGRNEKLFF
CDR3nt: TGCGCCAGCAGCTTGGACCCAGGGAGGAATGAAAAACTGTTTTTT

j_gene: TRBJ1-6
v_gene: TRBV18
abundance: NA
d_gene: NA
CDR3aa: CASSPVGSGERGSPLHF
CDR3nt: TGTGCCAGCTCACCAGTGGGATCCGGGGAACGCGGGTCACCCCTCCACTTT

j_gene: TRBJ2-7
v_gene: TRBV7-9
abundance: once
d_gene: TRBD1
CDR3aa: CASSWDRDRSYEQYF
CDR3nt: TGTGCCAGCAGCTGGGACAGGGATAGATCCTACGAGCAGTACTTC

j_gene: TRBJ2-7
v_gene: TRBV6-5
abundance: NA
d_gene: TRBD1
CDR3aa: CASSFQGAGEQYF
CDR3nt: TGTGCCAGCAGTTTTCAGGGGGCGGGGGAGCAGTACTTC

j_gene: TRBJ2-2
v_gene: TRBV5-1
abundance: NA
d_gene: NA
CDR3aa: CASSRAGGGQAGELFF
CDR3nt: TGCGCCAGCAGCAGGGCTGGAGGGGGCCAGGCCGGGGAGCTGTTTTTT

j_gene: TRBJ2-2
v_gene: TRBV30
abundance: once
d_gene: NA
CDR3aa: CAWDQGNIGTGELFF
CDR3nt: TGTGCCTGGGATCAGGGAAATATTGGGACCGGGGAGCTGTTTTTT

j_gene: TRBJ1-1
v_gene: TRBV5-1
abundance: few
d_gene: NA
CDR3aa: CASSLGAAGANTEAFF
CDR3nt: TGCGCCAGCAGCTTGGGTGCGGCAGGGGCGAACACTGAAGCTTTCTTT

j_gene: TRBJ2-1
v_gene: TRBV5-5
abundance: NA
d_gene: TRBD2
CDR3aa: CANSLGAGGRKNEQFF
CDR3nt: TGTGCCAACAGCTTGGGGGCGGGGGGCCGGAAAAATGAGCAGTTCTTC

j_gene: TRBJ1-5
v_gene: TRBV21-1
abundance: once
d_gene: NA
CDR3aa: CASSKPGNQPQHF
CDR3nt: TGTGCCAGCAGCAAACCCGGCAATCAGCCCCAGCATTTT

j_gene: TRBJ2-1
v_gene: TRBV7-2
abundance: NA
d_gene: NA
CDR3aa: CASSGLSNEQFF
CDR3nt: TGTGCCAGCAGCGGACTGTCCAATGAGCAGTTCTTC

j_gene: TRBJ2-7
v_gene: TRBV6-1
abundance: NA
d_gene: NA
CDR3aa: CASRRTESYEQYF
CDR3nt: TGTGCCAGCAGGAGGACAGAGTCCTACGAGCAGTACTTC

j_gene: TRBJ2-1
v_gene: TRBV12-5
abundance: NA
d_gene: NA
CDR3aa: CASGQGTTVKNEQFF
CDR3nt: TGTGCTAGTGGGCAGGGGACGACAGTAAAGAATGAGCAGTTCTTC

j_gene: TRBJ2-1
v_gene: TRBV2
abundance: NA
d_gene: TRBD2
CDR3aa: CASRSGSPYNEQFF
CDR3nt: TGTGCCAGCAGGAGCGGGAGTCCCTACAATGAGCAGTTCTTC

j_gene: TRBJ2-3
v_gene: TRBV11-3
abundance: NA
d_gene: TRBD2
CDR3aa: CASSLGLGLAGTDTQYF
CDR3nt: TGTGCCAGCAGCTTAGGCCTGGGACTAGCTGGCACAGATACGCAGTATTTT

j_gene: TRBJ2-7
v_gene: TRBV5-6
abundance: NA
d_gene: NA
CDR3aa: CASSWGDRSYEQYF
CDR3nt: TGTGCCAGCAGCTGGGGGGACAGATCCTACGAGCAGTACTTC

j_gene: TRBJ2-5
v_gene: TRBV5-1
abundance: NA
d_gene: TRBD2
CDR3aa: CASRPGLAGETQYF
CDR3nt: TGCGCCAGCAGGCCGGGACTAGCGGGAGAGACCCAGTACTTC

j_gene: TRBJ2-3
v_gene: TRBV12-5
abundance: NA
d_gene: TRBD1
CDR3aa: CASGLDRATDTQYF
CDR3nt: TGTGCTAGTGGTTTAGACAGGGCCACAGATACGCAGTATTTT

j_gene: TRBJ2-7
v_gene: TRBV6-4
abundance: once
d_gene: TRBD2
CDR3aa: CASAPEAGAYEQYF
CDR3nt: TGTGCCAGCGCACCCGAGGCGGGGGCCTACGAGCAGTACTTC

j_gene: TRBJ1-2
v_gene: TRBV10-1
abundance: NA
d_gene: TRBD1
CDR3aa: CASSGGQGDYTF
CDR3nt: TGCGCCAGCAGTGGGGGACAGGGGGACTACACCTTC

j_gene: TRBJ2-1
v_gene: TRBV9
abundance: NA
d_gene: TRBD1
CDR3aa: CASSVQGVGHNEQFF
CDR3nt: TGTGCCAGCAGTGTCCAGGGGGTAGGCCACAATGAGCAGTTCTTC

j_gene: TRBJ1-4
v_gene: TRBV30
abundance: NA
d_gene: NA
CDR3aa: CAWGAGLEEKLFF
CDR3nt: TGTGCCTGGGGCGCGGGGCTGGAGGAAAAACTGTTTTTT

j_gene: TRBJ2-7
v_gene: TRBV27
abundance: NA
d_gene: TRBD1
CDR3aa: CASSVNRGSYEQYF
CDR3nt: TGTGCCAGCAGTGTTAACAGGGGCTCCTACGAGCAGTACTTC

j_gene: TRBJ2-7
v_gene: TRBV18
abundance: NA
d_gene: TRBD2
CDR3aa: CASSPSGTSGSYEQYF
CDR3nt: TGTGCCAGCTCACCATCCGGGACTAGCGGATCCTACGAGCAGTACTTC

j_gene: TRBJ2-2
v_gene: TRBV19
abundance: NA
d_gene: TRBD2
CDR3aa: CASTMTSGANTGELFF
CDR3nt: TGTGCCAGTACCATGACTAGCGGAGCGAACACCGGGGAGCTGTTTTTT

j_gene: TRBJ2-3
v_gene: TRBV14
abundance: NA
d_gene: NA
CDR3aa: CASSQSGRGDTQYF
CDR3nt: TGTGCCAGCAGCCAGTCGGGACGGGGGGATACGCAGTATTTT

j_gene: TRBJ2-3
v_gene: TRBV11-2
abundance: NA
d_gene: TRBD2
CDR3aa: CASSLTSGLDLGTDTQYF
CDR3nt: TGTGCCAGCAGCCTGACTAGCGGGCTCGATTTAGGCACAGATACGCAGTATTTT

j_gene: TRBJ2-7
v_gene: TRBV5-4
abundance: NA
d_gene: NA
CDR3aa: CASSGGSGEQYF
CDR3nt: TGTGCCAGCAGCGGTGGTAGCGGCGAGCAGTACTTC

j_gene: TRBJ2-3
v_gene: TRBV4-3
abundance: NA
d_gene: TRBD2
CDR3aa: CASSQRIGGAGEDTQYF
CDR3nt: TGCGCCAGCAGCCAGCGGATCGGGGGGGCGGGAGAAGATACGCAGTATTTT